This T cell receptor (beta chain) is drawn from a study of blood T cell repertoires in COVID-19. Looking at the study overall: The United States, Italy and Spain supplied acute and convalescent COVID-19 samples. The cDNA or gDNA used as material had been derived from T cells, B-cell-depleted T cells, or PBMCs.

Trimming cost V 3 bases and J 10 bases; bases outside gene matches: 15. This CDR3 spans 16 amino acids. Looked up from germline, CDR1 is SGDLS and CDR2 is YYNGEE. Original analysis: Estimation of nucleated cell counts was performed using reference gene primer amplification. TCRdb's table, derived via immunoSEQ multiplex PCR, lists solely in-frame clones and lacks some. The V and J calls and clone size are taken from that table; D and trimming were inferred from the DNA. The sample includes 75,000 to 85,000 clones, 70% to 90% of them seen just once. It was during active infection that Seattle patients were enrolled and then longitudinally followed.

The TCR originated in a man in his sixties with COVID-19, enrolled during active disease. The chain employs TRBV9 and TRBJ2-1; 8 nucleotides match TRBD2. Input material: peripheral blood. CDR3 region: CASSARLGGRNWEQFF. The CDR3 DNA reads TGTGCCAGCAGCGCCCGGCTCGGCGGGAGGAATTGGGAGCAGTTCTTC.